These 15 T cell receptor beta chains share one sample of origin, sequenced in a study of T cell changes during pregnancy in multiple sclerosis. TCRdb's table, derived via immunoSEQ multiplex PCR, lists solely in-frame clones and lacks some. Seen here are tens of thousands of clones, roughly nine tenths observed once, and the top ten hold about 4.4%. This specimen consisted of CD8+ T cells from peripheral blood mononuclear cells, obtained after pregnancy. These receptors were obtained from a female donor with multiple sclerosis, enrolled in a pregnancy study.

This CDR3 reads CASQQGFSTDTQYF. The CDR3 DNA reads as TGTGCCAGCCAACAGGGGTTTAGCACAGATACGCAGTATTTT. The chain recombines TRBV2 with TRBJ2-3; the match to TRBD1 covers 7 bases. The CDR3 consists of 14 residues. CDR1 and CDR2 from the germline V gene are SNHLY and FYNNEI. V lost 8 bases, J lost 0 bases, and 5 bases stayed unmatched.

This clone has just one count. The V and J genes are TRBV27 and TRBJ2-2; 9 positions agree with TRBD1. The CDR3 is 16 residues long. Germline CDR1 and CDR2: MNHEY and SMNVEV (reference sequence). Germline trimming cut 5 bases from V and 0 bases from J; bases unmatched to any gene: 4. DNA for the CDR3: TGTGCCAGCAGTCCAAGGACAGGGGCGAACACCGGGGAGCTGTTTTTT. Translation: CASSPRTGANTGELFF.

A single count supports this clone. The rearrangement joins TRBV6-4 to TRBJ1-2; the match to TRBD1 covers 9 bases. Trimming took 3 bases from V and 4 from J; bases not matched to a gene: 6. Germline V CDR1 and CDR2: MRHNA, SNTAGT. This CDR3 region has 15 residues. The CDR3 reads CASSENGQGFYGYTF. The CDR3 DNA is TGTGCCAGCAGTGAAAACGGACAGGGGTTCTATGGCTACACCTTC.

The V call is TRBV5-8, the J call TRBJ1-5, with D hard to call. The CDR3 extends over 16 amino acids. Trimming removed 1 base at V and 5 bases at J, with 16 bases between. Germline CDR1 is SGHTS and CDR2 is YDEGEE. The CDR3 DNA reads as TGTGCCAGCAGCTTGCTTGCGGACCCCGGGGATCAGCCCCAGCATTTT. Translating it yields CASSLLADPGDQPQHF.

The CDR3 DNA is TGTGCCAGCGGACTAGCGGACGGGGAGACCCAGTACTTC. Translating gives CASGLADGETQYF. V usage is TRBV11-2 and J usage is TRBJ2-5, with 10 positions matching TRBD2. The CDR3 spans 13 residues. CDR1 and CDR2 from the germline V gene are SGHAT and FQNNGV. V shed 8 bases and J 5 bases; nucleotides not matched to a gene: 5. Full variable domain (missing parts from reference TRBV11-2 and TRBJ2-5): EAGVAQSPRYKIIEKRQSVAFWCNPISGHATLYWYQQILGQGPKLLIQFQNNGVVDDSQLPKDRFSAERLKGVDSTLKIQPAKLEDSAVYLCASGLADGETQYFGPGTRLLVL.

A word on this clone: The same CDR3 is also encoded by other DNA sequences in this sample. V gene TRBV6-4 combines with J gene TRBJ2-3; maybe TRBD2 (6 bases). V shed 2 bases and J shed 4 bases, with 10 bases lying between them. The CDR3 consists of 14 residues. CDR1 and CDR2 (germline): MRHNA, SNTAGT. CDR3 region: CASSDGGGADTQYF. In DNA form, the CDR3 reads TGTGCCAGCAGTGACGGAGGAGGGGCAGATACGCAGTATTTT.

The gene calls are TRBV6-1 and TRBJ1-2; D is uncertain. The CDR3 covers 15 residues. V lost 6 bases and J lost 7, with 21 bases in between. Germline lookup yields CDR1 MNHNS and CDR2 SASEGT. CDR3 region: CASRTFRELWSGYTF. CDR3 coding DNA: TGTGCCAGCAGAACCTTTCGGGAACTTTGGAGTGGCTACACCTTC.

V is TRBV12-5 and J is TRBJ2-2, with TRBD2 as a possible D gene (8 bases). The CDR3 is 15 amino acids. V lost 6 bases and J 5 bases, leaving 16 bases between the germline ends. Per germline, CDR1 LGHNT and CDR2 FRNRAP. This CDR3 reads CASGGDSGGTGELFF. The CDR3, as DNA: TGTGCTAGTGGGGGGGACAGCGGGGGAACCGGGGAGCTGTTTTTT.

The chain links TRBV7-2 to TRBJ1-2; D unresolved. Trimming left V 1 base short and J 3 bases short, with 15 bases between. From germline, CDR1 is SGHTA and CDR2 FQGNSA. There are 16 residues in the CDR3. The CDR3 loop is CASSLEGGMGDYGYTF. In DNA, the CDR3 is TGTGCCAGCAGCTTAGAGGGCGGGATGGGAGACTATGGCTACACCTTC.

This chain links TRBV5-6 with TRBJ1-6; D is undetermined. This CDR3 spans 16 amino acids. CDR1 and CDR2 from the germline V gene are SGHDT and YYEEEE. Trimming stripped 0 bases from V and 0 bases from J, with 7 bases between. The CDR3, as DNA: TGTGCCAGCAGCTTGGTCGGTAGCTCCTATAATTCACCCCTCCACTTT. The encoded protein is CASSLVGSSYNSPLHF.

The chain links TRBV6-4 to TRBJ1-1; TRBD1 matches 8 bases. The germline V gene encodes CDR1 MRHNA and CDR2 SNTAGT. There are 15 residues in the CDR3. V shed 4 bases and J 4 bases; nucleotides not matched to a gene: 8. In DNA form, the CDR3 reads TGTGCCAGCAGTGCCTCGAACACAGGGGGCACTGAAGCTTTCTTT. It encodes CASSASNTGGTEAFF.

The chain joins TRBV4-3 to TRBJ1-3; 11 nucleotides align to TRBD1. Germline CDR1 LGHNA, CDR2 YSLEER. This CDR3 has 15 amino acids. J lost 8 bases, V lost 3 bases, and 6 bases had no gene match. Here the CDR3 reads CASSHGTGGKYTIYF. The CDR3 coding sequence is TGCGCCAGCAGCCATGGGACAGGGGGGAAGTACACCATATATTTT.

The J gene is TRBJ1-2, the V gene TRBV9; TRBD1 matches at 8 bases. Germline CDR1 and CDR2: SGDLS and YYNGEE. V lost 4 bases, J lost 2 bases, and 7 bases stayed unmatched. The CDR3 has 15 residues. The DNA of the CDR3 is TGTGCCAGCAGCCCCCGGACAGGGTTAAACTATGGCTACACCTTC. It codes for CASSPRTGLNYGYTF.

The chain combines TRBV5-1 with TRBJ2-3; 11 nucleotides agree with TRBD2. Unmatched junction bases numbered 9, after V lost 4 bases and J lost 5 bases. CDR3 length: 16 amino acids. The germline gives CDR1 SGHRS, CDR2 YFSETQ. The CDR3 DNA reads as TGCGCCAGCAGCGAACGACTAGCGGGGCAGATAGATACGCAGTATTTT. This gives the protein CASSERLAGQIDTQYF.

The chain is built from TRBV7-2 and TRBJ2-7; 7 nucleotides match TRBD2. J lost 4 bases, V lost 1 base, and 4 bases had no gene match. The V gene's germline CDR1 is SGHTA and CDR2 FQGNSA. The CDR3 is made up of 14 amino acids. The DNA of the CDR3 is TGTGCCAGCAGCTTAGAGGCTAGCGGTTACGAGCAGTACTTC. Its protein product is CASSLEASGYEQYF.